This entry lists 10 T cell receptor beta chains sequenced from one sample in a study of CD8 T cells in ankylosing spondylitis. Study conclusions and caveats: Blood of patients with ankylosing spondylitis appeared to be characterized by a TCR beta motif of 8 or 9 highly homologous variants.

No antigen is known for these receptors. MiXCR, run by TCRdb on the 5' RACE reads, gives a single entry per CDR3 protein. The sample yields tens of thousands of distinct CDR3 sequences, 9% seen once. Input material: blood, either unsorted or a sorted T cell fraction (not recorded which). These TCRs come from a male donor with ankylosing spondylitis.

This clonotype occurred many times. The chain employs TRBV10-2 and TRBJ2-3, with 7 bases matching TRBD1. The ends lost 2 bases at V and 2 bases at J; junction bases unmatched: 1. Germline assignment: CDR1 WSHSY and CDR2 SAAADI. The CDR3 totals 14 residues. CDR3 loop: CASSEKGATDTQYF. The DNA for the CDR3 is TGCGCCAGCAGTGAGAAGGGGGCCACAGATACGCAGTATTTT.

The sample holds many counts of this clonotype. CDR3 protein: CASSFPWGRAGNEQFF. DNA of the CDR3: TGTGCCAGCAGTTTTCCTTGGGGGAGGGCAGGGAATGAGCAGTTCTTC. The chain has TRBV12-3 or TRBV12-4 and TRBJ2-1; TRBD2 matches 7 bases. J gave up 7 bases and V 3 bases, and 12 bases lay outside the gene matches. This CDR3 is 16 amino acids long.

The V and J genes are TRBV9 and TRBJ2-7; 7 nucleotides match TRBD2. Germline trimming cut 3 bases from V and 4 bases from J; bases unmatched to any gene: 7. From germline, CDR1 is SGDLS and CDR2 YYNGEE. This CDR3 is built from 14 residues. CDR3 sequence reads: CASSATSVSYEQYF. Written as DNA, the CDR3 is TGTGCCAGCAGCGCTACTAGCGTCAGTTACGAGCAGTACTTC.

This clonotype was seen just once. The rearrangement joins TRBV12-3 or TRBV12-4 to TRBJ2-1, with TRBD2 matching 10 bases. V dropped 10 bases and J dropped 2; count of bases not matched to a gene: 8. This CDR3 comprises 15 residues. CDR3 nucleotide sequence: TGTGCCACAACTAGCGGGACCCGCCCCTACAATGAGCAGTTCTTC. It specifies CATTSGTRPYNEQFF.

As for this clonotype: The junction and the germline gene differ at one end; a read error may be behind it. CDR3 sequence reads: CATSGLRSDEAFF. The CDR3 DNA reads as TGTGCCACCAGTGGTTTGAGGAGCGATGAAGCTTTCTTT. The chain employs TRBV24-1 and TRBJ1-1; D not resolved. This CDR3 region has 13 residues. Germline loops: CDR1 KGHDR, CDR2 SFDVKD.

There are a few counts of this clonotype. In DNA, the CDR3 is TGTGCCACCAGTACAGGGGGTTACTATGGCTACACCTTC. Protein: CATSTGGYYGYTF. The chain couples TRBV24-1 to TRBJ1-2; TRBD1 matches 8 bases. Trimming at V came to 6 bases and at J to 3 bases, leaving 2 bases not matched to a gene. The CDR3 runs to 13 residues. Germline CDR1 reads KGHDR; CDR2 reads SFDVKD.

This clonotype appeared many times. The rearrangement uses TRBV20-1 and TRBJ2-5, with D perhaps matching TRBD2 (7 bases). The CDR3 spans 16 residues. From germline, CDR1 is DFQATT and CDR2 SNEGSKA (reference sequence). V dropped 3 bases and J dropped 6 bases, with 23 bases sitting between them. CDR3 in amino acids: CSARLREAYGGQTQYF. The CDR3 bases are TGCAGTGCTAGGCTTCGGGAGGCCTATGGGGGGCAGACCCAGTACTTC.

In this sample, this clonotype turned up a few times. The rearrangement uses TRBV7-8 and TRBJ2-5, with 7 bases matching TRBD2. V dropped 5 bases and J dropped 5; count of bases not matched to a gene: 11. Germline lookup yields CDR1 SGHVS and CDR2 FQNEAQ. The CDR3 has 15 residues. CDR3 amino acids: CASSQDAGVGETQYF. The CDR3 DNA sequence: TGTGCCAGCAGCCAAGACGCGGGAGTAGGGGAGACCCAGTACTTC.

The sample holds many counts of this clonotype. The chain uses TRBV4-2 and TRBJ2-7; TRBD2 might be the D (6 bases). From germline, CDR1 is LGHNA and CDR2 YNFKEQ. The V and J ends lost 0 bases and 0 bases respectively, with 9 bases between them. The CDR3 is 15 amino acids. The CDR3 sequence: CASSQESSGSYEQYV. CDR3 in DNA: TGTGCCAGCAGCCAAGAGAGTAGCGGCTCCTACGAGCAGTACGTC.

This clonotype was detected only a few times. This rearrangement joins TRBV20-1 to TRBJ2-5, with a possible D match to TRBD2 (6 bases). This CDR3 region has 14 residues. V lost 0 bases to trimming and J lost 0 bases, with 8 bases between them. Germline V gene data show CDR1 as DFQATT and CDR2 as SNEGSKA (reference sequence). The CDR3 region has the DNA TGCAGTGCTAGAGATGGAGGGCACCAAGAGACCCAGTACTTC. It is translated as CSARDGGHQETQYF.